By share of the sample, the clone carrying this T cell receptor beta chain is medium-sized (0.01 to 0.1%). The antigen is unknown. Looked up from germline, CDR1 is MRHNA and CDR2 is SNTAGT. The V gene lost 2 bases and the J gene lost 4 bases, with 5 bases spanning the gap. This CDR3 is built from 13 residues. The source of the sample is a study of T cell responses to AZD1222 COVID-19 vaccine. Study-wide background: Pooled together were second doses at about 4 or about 12 weeks.

Method: immunoSEQ multiplex PCR; TCRdb's copy keeps in-frame clones and lacks some. The repertoire holds some 110,000 clones, with 93% as singletons. The study, taken as a whole, reports: Clonal diversity was possibly underestimated; the donors were predominantly white British and more often female. Two AZD1222 administrations were followed by greater Spike-specific TCR breadth and depth. Reports say nearly half of spike-specific TCRs go after unmutated variant regions.

The rearrangement links TRBV6-4 to TRBJ2-2; D perhaps matches TRBD1 (5 bases). The sequencing here drew on peripheral blood, taken on day 0 of AZD1222 vaccination. The source is an adult in good health. The CDR3 DNA reads as TGTGCCAGCAGTGACAGGGGCACCGGGGAGCTGTTTTTT. Its translation: CASSDRGTGELFF.